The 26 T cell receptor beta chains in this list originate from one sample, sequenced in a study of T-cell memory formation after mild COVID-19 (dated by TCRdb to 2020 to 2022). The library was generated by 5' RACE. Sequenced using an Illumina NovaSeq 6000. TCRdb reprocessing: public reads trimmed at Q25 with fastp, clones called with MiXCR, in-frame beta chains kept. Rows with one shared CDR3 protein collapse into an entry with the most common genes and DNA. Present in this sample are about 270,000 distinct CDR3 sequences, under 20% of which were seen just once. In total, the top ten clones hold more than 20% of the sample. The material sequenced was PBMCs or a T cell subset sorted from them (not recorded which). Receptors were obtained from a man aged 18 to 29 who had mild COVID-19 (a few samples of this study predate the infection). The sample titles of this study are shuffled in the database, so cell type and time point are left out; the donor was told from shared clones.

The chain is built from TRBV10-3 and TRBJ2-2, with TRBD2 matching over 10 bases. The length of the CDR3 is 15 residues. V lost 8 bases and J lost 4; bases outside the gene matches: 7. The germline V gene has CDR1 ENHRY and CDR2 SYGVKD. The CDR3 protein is CAIAPAGGTTGELFF. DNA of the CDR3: TGTGCCATCGCCCCAGCGGGGGGGACCACCGGGGAGCTGTTTTTT.

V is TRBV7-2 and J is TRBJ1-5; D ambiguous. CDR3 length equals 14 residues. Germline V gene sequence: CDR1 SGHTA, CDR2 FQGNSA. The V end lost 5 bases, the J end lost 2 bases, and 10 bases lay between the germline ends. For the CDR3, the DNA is TGTGCCAGCAGCCTCAACTACGGCAATCAGCCCCAGCATTTT. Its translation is CASSLNYGNQPQHF.

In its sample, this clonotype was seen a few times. CDR3 sequence: CASSYMGGTEAFF. The CDR3 nucleotides are TGTGCCAGCAGTTATATGGGGGGCACTGAAGCTTTCTTT. The J gene is TRBJ1-1, the V gene TRBV6-2 or TRBV6-3; D is perhaps TRBD1 (5 bases). Germline V CDR1 and CDR2: MNHEY, SVGEGT. The CDR3 length is 13 residues. V was clipped by 3 bases and J by 4 bases, with 9 bases between them.

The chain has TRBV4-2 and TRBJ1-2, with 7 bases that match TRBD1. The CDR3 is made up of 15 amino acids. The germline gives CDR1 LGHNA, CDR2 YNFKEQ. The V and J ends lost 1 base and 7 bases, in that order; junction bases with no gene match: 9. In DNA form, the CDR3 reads TGTGCCAGCAGCCAAGGGGGACAGTCACTGGGTGGCTACACCTTC. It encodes CASSQGGQSLGGYTF.

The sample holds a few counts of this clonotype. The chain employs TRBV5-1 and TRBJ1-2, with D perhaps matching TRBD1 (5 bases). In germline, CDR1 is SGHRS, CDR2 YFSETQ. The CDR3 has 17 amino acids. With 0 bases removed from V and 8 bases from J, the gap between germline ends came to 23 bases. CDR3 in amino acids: CASSLVGDRTVGEGYTF. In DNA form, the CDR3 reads TGCGCCAGCAGCTTGGTGGGGGATCGCACTGTCGGGGAAGGCTACACCTTC.

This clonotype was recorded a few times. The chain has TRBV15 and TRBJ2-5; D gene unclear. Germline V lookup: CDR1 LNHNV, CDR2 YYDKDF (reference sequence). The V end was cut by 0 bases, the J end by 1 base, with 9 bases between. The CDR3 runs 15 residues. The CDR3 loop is CATSRDIGPQETQYF. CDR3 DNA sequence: TGTGCCACCAGCAGAGATATAGGACCCCAAGAGACCCAGTACTTC. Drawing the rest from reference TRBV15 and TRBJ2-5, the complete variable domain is DAMVIQNPRYQVTQFGKPVTLSCSQTLNHNVMYWYQQKSSQAPKLLFHYYDKDFNNEADTPDNFQSRRPNTSFCFLDIRSPGLGDTAMYLCATSRDIGPQETQYFGPGTRLLVL.

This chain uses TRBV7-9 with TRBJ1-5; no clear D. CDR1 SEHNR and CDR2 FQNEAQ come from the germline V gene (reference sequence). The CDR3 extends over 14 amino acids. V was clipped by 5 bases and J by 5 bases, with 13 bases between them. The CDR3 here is CASSRTEAYQPQHF. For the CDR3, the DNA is TGTGCCAGCAGCAGGACGGAGGCGTATCAGCCCCAGCATTTT.

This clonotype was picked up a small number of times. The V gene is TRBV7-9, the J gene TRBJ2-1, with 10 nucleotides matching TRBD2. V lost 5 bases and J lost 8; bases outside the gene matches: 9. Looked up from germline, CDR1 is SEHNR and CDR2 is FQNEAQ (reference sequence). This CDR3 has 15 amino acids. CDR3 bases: TGTGCCAGCAGCACGGGACTAGCGATCAGTCATGAGCAGTTCTTC. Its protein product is CASSTGLAISHEQFF.

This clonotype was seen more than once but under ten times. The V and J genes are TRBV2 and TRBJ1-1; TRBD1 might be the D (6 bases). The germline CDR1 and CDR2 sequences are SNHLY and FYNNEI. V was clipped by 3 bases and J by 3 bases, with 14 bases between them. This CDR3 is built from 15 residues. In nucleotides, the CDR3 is TGTGCCAGCAGTGATGCCAGGGGCGGGGACACTGAAGCTTTCTTT. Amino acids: CASSDARGGDTEAFF.

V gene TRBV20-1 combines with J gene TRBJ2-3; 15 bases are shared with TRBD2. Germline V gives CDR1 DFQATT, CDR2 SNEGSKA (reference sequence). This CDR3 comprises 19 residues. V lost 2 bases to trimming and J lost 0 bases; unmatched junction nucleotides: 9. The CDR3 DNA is TGCAGTGCTAGACTTGGGACTAGCGGGGGGATCTGGAGCACAGATACGCAGTATTTT. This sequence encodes CSARLGTSGGIWSTDTQYF.

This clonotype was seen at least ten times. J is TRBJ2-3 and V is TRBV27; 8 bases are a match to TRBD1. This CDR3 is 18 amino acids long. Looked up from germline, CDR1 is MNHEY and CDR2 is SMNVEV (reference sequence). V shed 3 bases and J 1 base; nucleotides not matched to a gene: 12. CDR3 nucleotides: TGTGCCAGCAGTTTCGGACAGGGTTGGGCGGGCGGCACAGATACGCAGTATTTT. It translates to CASSFGQGWAGGTDTQYF.

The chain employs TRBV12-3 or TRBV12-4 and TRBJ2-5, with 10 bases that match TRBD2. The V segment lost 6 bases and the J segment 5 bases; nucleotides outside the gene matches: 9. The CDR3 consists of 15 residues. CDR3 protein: CASRSKSGGAETQYF. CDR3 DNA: TGTGCCAGCAGATCTAAGAGCGGGGGGGCGGAGACCCAGTACTTC.

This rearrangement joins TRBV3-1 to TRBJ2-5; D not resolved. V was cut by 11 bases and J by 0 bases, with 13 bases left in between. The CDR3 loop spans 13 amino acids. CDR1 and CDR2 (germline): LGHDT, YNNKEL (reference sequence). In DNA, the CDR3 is TGTGCCGGCTCCTGGCAGTACCAAGAGACCCAGTACTTC. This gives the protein CAGSWQYQETQYF.

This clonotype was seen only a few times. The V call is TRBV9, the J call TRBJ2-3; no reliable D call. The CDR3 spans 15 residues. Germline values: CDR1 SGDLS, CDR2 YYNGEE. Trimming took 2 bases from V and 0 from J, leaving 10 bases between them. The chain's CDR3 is CASSVDQLSTDTQYF. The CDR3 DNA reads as TGTGCCAGCAGCGTGGATCAGCTGAGCACAGATACGCAGTATTTT. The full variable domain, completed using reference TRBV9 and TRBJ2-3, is DSGVTQTPKHLITATGQRVTLRCSPRSGDLSVYWYQQSLDQGLQFLIQYYNGEERAKGNILERFSAQQFPDLHSELNLSSLELGDSALYFCASSVDQLSTDTQYFGPGTRLTVL.

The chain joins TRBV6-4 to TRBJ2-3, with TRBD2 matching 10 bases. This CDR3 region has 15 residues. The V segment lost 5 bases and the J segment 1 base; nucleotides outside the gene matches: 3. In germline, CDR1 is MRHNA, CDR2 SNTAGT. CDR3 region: CASSRTSGRTDTQYF. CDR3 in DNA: TGTGCCAGCAGTCGGACTAGCGGACGCACAGATACGCAGTATTTT.

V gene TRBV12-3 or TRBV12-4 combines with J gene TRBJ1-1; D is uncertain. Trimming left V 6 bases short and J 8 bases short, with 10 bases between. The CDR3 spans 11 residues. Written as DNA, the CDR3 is TGTGCCAGCAGCCAATACGGGGAAGCTTTCTTT. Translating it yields CASSQYGEAFF.

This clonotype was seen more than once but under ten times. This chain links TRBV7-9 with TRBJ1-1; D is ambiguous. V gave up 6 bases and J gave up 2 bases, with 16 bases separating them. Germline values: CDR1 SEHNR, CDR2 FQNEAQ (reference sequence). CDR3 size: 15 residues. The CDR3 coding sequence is TGTGCCAGCAGGGGCCCCTCCTCACGCAACACTGAAGCTTTCTTT. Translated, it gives CASRGPSSRNTEAFF.

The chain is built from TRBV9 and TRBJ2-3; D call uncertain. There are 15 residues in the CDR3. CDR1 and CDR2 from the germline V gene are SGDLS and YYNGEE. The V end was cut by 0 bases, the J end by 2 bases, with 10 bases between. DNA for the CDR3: TGTGCCAGCAGCGTAGAGGGCCCACACACAGATACGCAGTATTTT. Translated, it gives CASSVEGPHTDTQYF.

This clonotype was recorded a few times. DNA of the CDR3: TGCGCCAGCAGCTTGGAGTTAGGGGGAAAGACCCAGTACTTC. Encoded protein: CASSLELGGKTQYF. The chain employs TRBV5-1 and TRBJ2-5; the D gene is possibly TRBD1 (6 bases). Germline V gene lookup returns CDR1 SGHRS and CDR2 YFSETQ. The CDR3 covers 14 residues. Between the trimmed V and J ends, which lost 0 bases and 6 bases, there was a span of 12 bases.

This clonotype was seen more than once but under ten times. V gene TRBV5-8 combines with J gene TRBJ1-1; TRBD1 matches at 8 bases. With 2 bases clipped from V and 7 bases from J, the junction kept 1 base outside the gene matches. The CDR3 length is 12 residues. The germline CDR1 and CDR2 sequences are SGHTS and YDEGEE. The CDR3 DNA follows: TGTGCCAGCAGCTTTGGACAGGGTGAAGCTTTCTTT. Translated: CASSFGQGEAFF.

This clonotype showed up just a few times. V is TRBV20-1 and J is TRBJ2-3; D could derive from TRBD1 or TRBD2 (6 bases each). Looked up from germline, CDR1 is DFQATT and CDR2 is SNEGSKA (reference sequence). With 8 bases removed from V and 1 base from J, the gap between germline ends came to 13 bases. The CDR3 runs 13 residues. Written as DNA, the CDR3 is TGCAGTTTAGAGGGGGGCGGCACAGATACGCAGTATTTT. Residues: CSLEGGGTDTQYF.

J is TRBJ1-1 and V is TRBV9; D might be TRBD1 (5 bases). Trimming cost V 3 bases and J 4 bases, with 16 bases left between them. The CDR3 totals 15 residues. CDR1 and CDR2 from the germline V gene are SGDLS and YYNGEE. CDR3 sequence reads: CASSGDGGGITEAFF. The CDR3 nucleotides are TGTGCCAGCAGCGGGGACGGCGGCGGGATCACTGAAGCTTTCTTT.

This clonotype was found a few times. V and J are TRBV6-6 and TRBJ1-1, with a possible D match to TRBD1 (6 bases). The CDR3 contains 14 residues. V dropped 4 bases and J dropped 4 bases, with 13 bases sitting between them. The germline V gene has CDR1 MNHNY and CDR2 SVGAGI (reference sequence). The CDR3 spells CASSLQGGGTEAFF. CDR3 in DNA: TGTGCCAGCAGTTTACAGGGAGGAGGCACTGAAGCTTTCTTT.

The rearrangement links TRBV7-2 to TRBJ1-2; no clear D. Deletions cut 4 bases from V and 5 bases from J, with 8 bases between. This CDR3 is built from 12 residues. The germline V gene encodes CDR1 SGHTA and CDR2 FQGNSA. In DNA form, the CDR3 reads TGTGCCAGCAGCTCCGCGAGGTATGGCTACACCTTC. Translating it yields CASSSARYGYTF.

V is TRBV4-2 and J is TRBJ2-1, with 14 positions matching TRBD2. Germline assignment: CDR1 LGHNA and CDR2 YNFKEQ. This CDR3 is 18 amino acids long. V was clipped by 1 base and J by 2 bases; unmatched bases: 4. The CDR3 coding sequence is TGTGCCAGCAGCCAAGGCGGACTAGCGGGGGGCGCCTACAATGAGCAGTTCTTC. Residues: CASSQGGLAGGAYNEQFF.

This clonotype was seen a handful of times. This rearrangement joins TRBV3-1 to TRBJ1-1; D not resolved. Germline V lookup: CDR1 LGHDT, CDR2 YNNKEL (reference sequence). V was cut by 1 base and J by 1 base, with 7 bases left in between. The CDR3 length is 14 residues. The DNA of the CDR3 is TGTGCCAGCAGCCAAGGAACAGCGAACACTGAAGCTTTCTTT. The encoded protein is CASSQGTANTEAFF.